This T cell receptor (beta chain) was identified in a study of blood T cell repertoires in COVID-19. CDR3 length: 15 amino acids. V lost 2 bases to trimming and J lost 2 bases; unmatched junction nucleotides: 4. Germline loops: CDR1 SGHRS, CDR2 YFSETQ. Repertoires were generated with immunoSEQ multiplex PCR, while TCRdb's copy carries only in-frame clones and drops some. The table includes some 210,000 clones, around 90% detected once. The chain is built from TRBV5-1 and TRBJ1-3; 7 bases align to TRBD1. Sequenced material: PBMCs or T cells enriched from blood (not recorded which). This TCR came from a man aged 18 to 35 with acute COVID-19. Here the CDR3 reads CASSLQRGPGNTIYF. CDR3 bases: TGCGCCAGCAGCTTACAAAGGGGGCCTGGAAACACCATATATTTT.